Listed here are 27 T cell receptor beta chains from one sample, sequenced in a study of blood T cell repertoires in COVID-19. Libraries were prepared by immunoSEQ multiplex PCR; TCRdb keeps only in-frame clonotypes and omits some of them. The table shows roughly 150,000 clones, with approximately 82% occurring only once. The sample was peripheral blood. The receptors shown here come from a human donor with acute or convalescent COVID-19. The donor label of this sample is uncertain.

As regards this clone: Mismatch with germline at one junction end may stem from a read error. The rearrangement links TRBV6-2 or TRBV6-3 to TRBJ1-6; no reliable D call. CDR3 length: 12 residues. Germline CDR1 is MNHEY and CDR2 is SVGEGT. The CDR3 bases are TGTGCCAGCAGTTCCTTTAATTCACCCCTCCACTTT. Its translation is CASSSFNSPLHF.

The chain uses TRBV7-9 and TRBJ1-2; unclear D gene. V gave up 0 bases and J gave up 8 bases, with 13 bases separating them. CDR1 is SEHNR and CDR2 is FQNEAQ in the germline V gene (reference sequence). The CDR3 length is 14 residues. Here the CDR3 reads CASSLAAAGGGYTF. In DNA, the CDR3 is TGTGCCAGCAGCTTAGCGGCGGCTGGCGGCGGCTACACCTTC.

CDR3 DNA sequence: TGTGCCAGCAGCCTCGACAGGGGCACTGAAGCTTTCTTT. Translation: CASSLDRGTEAFF. The chain combines TRBV6-6 with TRBJ1-1; TRBD1 matches 8 bases. This CDR3 comprises 13 residues. Germline trimming cut 6 bases from V and 4 bases from J; bases unmatched to any gene: 4. Germline assignment: CDR1 MNHNY and CDR2 SVGAGI (reference sequence).

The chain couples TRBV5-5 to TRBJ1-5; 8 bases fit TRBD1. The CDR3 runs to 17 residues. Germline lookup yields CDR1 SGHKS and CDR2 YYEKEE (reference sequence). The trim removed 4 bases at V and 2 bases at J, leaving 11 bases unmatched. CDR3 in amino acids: CASSPFATGGGNQPQHF. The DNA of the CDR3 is TGTGCCAGCAGCCCATTCGCAACAGGGGGTGGCAATCAGCCCCAGCATTTT.

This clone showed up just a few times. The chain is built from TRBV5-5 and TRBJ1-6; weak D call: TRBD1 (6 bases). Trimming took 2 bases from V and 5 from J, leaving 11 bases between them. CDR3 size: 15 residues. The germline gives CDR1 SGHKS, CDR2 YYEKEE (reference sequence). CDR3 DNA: TGTGCCAGCAGCTTCCAGGGGTCCGATAATTCACCCCTCCACTTT. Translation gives CASSFQGSDNSPLHF.

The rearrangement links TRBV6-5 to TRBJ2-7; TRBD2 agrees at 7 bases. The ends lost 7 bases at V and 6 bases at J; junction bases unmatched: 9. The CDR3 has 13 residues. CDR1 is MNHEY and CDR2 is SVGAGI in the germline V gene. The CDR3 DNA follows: TGTGCCAGCATGTGGGGAGGCGGGAGCGAGCAGTACTTC. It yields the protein CASMWGGGSEQYF.

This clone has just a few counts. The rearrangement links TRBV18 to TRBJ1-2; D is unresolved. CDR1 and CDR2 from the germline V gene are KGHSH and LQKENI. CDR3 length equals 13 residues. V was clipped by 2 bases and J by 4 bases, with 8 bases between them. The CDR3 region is CASSPNSGYGYTF. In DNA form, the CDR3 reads TGTGCCAGCTCACCAAACAGCGGCTATGGCTACACCTTC.

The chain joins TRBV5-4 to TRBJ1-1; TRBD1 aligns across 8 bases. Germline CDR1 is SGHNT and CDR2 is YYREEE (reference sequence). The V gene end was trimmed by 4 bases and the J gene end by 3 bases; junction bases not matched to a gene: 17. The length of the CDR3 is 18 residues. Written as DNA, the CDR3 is TGTGCCAGCAGCCCCATTTGGGCGACTACAGGGGGGTACACTGAAGCTTTCTTT. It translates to CASSPIWATTGGYTEAFF.

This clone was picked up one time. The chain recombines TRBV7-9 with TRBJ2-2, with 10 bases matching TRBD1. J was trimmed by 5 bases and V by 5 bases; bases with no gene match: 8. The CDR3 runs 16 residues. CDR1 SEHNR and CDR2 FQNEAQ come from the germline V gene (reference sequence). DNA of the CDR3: TGTGCCAGCAGCCCCTCCGGACAGGGGGTGACCGGGGAGCTGTTTTTT. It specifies CASSPSGQGVTGELFF.

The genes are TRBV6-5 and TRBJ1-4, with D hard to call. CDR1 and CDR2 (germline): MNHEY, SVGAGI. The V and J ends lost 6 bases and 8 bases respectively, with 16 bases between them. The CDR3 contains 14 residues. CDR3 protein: CASSTTGAGEKLFF. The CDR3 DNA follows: TGTGCCAGCAGCACCACGGGAGCCGGGGAAAAACTGTTTTTT.

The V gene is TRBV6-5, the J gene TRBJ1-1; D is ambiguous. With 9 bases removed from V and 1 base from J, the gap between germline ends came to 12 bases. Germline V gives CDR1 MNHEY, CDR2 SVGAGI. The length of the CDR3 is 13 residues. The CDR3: CASHWSQNTEAFF. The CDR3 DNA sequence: TGTGCCAGTCATTGGAGCCAGAACACTGAAGCTTTCTTT.

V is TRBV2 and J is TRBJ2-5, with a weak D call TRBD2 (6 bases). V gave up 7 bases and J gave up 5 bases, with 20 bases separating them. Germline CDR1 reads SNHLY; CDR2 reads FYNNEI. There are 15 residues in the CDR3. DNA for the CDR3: TGTGCCAGCAAACTCCGGGGGTCCCCTCAGGAGACCCAGTACTTC. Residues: CASKLRGSPQETQYF.

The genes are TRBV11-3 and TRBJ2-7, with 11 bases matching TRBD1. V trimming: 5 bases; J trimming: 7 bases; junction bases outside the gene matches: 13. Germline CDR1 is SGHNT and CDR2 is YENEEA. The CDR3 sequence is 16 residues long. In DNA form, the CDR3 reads TGTGCCAGCAGCCCCGGTCTGCGGGGACAGGGGGAAGAGCAGTACTTC. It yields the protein CASSPGLRGQGEEQYF.

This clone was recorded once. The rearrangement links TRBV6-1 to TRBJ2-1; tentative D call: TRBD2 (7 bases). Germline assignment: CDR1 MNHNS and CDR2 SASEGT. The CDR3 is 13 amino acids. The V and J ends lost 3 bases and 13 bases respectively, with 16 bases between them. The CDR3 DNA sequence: TGTGCCAGCAGTGAGGTGGGGGGGCCTTCCCAGTTCTTC. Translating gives CASSEVGGPSQFF.

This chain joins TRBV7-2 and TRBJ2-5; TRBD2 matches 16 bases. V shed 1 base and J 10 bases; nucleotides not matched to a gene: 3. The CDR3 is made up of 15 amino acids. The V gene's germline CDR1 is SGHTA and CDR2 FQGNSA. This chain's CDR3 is CASSLGGTSGGVQYF. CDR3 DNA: TGTGCCAGCAGCTTAGGAGGGACTAGCGGGGGGGTCCAGTACTTC.

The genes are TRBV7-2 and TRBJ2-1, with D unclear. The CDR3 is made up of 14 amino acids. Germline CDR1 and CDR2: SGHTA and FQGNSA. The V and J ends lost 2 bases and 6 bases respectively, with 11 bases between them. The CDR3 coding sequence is TGTGCCAGCAGCTTAAGTCTCCGGTCCAATGAGCAGTTCTTC. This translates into CASSLSLRSNEQFF.

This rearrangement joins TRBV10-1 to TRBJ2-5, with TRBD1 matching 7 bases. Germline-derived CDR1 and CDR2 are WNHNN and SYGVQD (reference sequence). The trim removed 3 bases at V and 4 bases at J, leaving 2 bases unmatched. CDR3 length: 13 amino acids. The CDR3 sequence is CASSEQGRETQYF. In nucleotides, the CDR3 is TGCGCCAGCAGTGAACAGGGGCGAGAGACCCAGTACTTC.

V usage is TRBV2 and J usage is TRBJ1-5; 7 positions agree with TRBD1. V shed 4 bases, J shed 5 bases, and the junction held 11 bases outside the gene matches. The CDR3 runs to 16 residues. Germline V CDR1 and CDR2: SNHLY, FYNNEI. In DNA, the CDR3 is TGTGCCAGCAGTGTAGTAGGGGGCAGAGCAGATCAGCCCCAGCATTTT. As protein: CASSVVGGRADQPQHF.

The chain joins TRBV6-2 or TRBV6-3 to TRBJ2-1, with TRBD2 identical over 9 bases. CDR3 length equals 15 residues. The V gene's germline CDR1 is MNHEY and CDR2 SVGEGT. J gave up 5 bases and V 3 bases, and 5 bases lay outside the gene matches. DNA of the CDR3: TGTGCCAGCAGTTATGCCAGCGGGGGGCACAATGAGCAGTTCTTC. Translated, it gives CASSYASGGHNEQFF.

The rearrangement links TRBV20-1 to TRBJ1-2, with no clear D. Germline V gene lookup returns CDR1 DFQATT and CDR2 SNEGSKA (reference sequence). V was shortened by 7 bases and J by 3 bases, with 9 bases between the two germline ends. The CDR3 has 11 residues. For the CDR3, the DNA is TGCAGTGATAGGGCTGACTATGGCTACACCTTC. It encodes CSDRADYGYTF.

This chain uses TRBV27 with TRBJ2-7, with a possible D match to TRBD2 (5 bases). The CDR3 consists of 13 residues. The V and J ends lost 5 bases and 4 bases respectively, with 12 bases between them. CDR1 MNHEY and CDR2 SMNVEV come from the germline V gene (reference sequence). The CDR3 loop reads CASSAGGWYEQYF. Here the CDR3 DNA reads TGTGCCAGCAGTGCGGGCGGTTGGTACGAGCAGTACTTC.

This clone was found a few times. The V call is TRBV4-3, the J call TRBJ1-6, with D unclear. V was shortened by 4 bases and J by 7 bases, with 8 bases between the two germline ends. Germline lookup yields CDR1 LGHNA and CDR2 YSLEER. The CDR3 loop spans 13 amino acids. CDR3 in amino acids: CASSRSRNSPLHF. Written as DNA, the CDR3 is TGCGCCAGCAGCCGAAGCAGGAATTCACCCCTCCACTTT.

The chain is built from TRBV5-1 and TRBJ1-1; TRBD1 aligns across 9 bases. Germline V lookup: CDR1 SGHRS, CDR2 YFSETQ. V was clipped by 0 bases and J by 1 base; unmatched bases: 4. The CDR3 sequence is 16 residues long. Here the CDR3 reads CASSLATGGENTEAFF. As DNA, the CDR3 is TGCGCCAGCAGCTTGGCCACAGGGGGCGAGAACACTGAAGCTTTCTTT. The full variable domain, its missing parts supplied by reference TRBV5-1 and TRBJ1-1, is KAGVTQTPRYLIKTRGQQVTLSCSPISGHRSVSWYQQTPGQGLQFLFEYFSETQRNKGNFPGRFSGRQFSNSRSEMNVSTLELGDSALYLCASSLATGGENTEAFFGQGTRLTVV.

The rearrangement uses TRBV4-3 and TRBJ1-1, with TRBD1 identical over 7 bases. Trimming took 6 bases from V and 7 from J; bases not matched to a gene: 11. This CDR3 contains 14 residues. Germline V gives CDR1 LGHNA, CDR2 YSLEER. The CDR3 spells CASRMTGNRGEAFF. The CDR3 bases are TGCGCCAGCAGAATGACAGGGAACAGGGGTGAAGCTTTCTTT.

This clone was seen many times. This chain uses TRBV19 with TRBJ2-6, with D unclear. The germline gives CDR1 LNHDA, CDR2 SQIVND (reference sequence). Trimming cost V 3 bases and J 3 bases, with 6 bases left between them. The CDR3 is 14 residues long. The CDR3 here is CASSIRSGANVLTF. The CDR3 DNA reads TGTGCCAGTAGTATTAGGAGTGGGGCCAACGTCCTGACTTTC.

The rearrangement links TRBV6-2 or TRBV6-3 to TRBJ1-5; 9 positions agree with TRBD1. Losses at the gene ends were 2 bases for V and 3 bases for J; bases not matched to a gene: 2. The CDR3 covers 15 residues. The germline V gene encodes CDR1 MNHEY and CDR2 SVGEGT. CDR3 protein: CASSYGQGFNQPQHF. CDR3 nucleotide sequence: TGTGCCAGCAGTTACGGACAGGGGTTCAATCAGCCCCAGCATTTT.

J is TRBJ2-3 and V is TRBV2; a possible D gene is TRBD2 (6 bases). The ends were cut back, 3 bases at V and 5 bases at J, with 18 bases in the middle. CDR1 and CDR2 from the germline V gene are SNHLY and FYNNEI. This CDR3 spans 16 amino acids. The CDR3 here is CASSDSDGSGVDTQYF. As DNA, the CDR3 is TGTGCCAGCAGTGACTCGGACGGCTCGGGGGTAGATACGCAGTATTTT.